This passage covers 25 T cell receptor beta chains from one sample sequenced in a study of OX40 agonist ivuxolimab in advanced cancers. Libraries were prepared by immunoSEQ multiplex PCR; TCRdb keeps only in-frame clonotypes and omits some of them. This sample has tens of thousands of clones; 75% to 90% occur once, and the top ten carry around 52%. This sample comprised CD4+ or CD8+ T cells sorted from blood, obtained in a trial of the OX40 agonist ivuxolimab. The receptors derive from an adult with an advanced solid tumor such as melanoma, head and neck, liver or kidney cancer.

This chain links TRBV19 with TRBJ1-5; D possibly corresponds to TRBD1 (6 bases). V was trimmed by 6 bases and J by 6 bases, leaving 15 bases between them. Germline V lookup: CDR1 LNHDA, CDR2 SQIVND (reference sequence). The CDR3 length is 14 residues. The CDR3 spells CASSILGGGQPQHF. CDR3 nucleotide sequence: TGTGCCAGTAGCATACTCGGGGGCGGTCAGCCCCAGCATTTT.

The chain recombines TRBV7-3 with TRBJ2-1; 8 positions agree with TRBD1. This CDR3 comprises 14 residues. The trim removed 6 bases at V and 8 bases at J, leaving 9 bases unmatched. CDR1 and CDR2 from the germline V gene are SGHTA and FQGTGA. CDR3 DNA: TGTGCCAGCAGTTGGACCCAGGGGGCGGATGAGCAGTTCTTC. It is translated as CASSWTQGADEQFF.

The chain joins TRBV27 to TRBJ2-2; no clear D. Germline assignment: CDR1 MNHEY and CDR2 SMNVEV (reference sequence). This CDR3 is 16 amino acids long. The germline V and J ends were trimmed by 3 bases and 3 bases, with 14 bases remaining between them. The CDR3 reads CASSFGPGIYTGELFF. Written as DNA, the CDR3 is TGTGCCAGCAGTTTTGGCCCTGGGATTTACACCGGGGAGCTGTTTTTT.

The chain couples TRBV9 to TRBJ2-7, with D possibly matching TRBD2 (6 bases). V was shortened by 4 bases and J by 3 bases, with 8 bases between the two germline ends. CDR1 SGDLS and CDR2 YYNGEE come from the germline V gene. This CDR3 spans 12 amino acids. CDR3 residues: CASSPGGYEQYF. The CDR3 nucleotides are TGTGCCAGCAGCCCCGGGGGCTACGAGCAGTACTTC.

This rearrangement joins TRBV4-1 to TRBJ1-2; D not certain. The CDR3 sequence is 13 residues long. V lost 0 bases and J 4 bases, leaving 6 bases between the germline ends. Germline V gene data show CDR1 as MGHRA and CDR2 as YSYEKL. The chain's CDR3 is CASSQDGSYGYTF. CDR3 DNA sequence: TGCGCCAGCAGCCAAGACGGCTCCTATGGCTACACCTTC.

The V and J genes are TRBV28 and TRBJ1-5; 9 nucleotides line up with TRBD1. After removal of 8 bases from V and 6 bases from J, the junction contained 8 bases not matched to a gene. Germline values: CDR1 MDHEN, CDR2 SYDVKM. The CDR3 covers 14 residues. CDR3 coding DNA: TGTGCCAGCGGGCGACAGGGGGTCCCTCAGCCCCAGCATTTT. Its protein product is CASGRQGVPQPQHF.

V usage is TRBV7-9 and J usage is TRBJ2-3, with a weak D call TRBD1 (5 bases). This CDR3 has 14 residues. The V and J ends lost 3 bases and 2 bases respectively, with 9 bases between them. Germline values: CDR1 SEHNR, CDR2 FQNEAQ (reference sequence). This CDR3 is CASSFSGNTDTQYF. The CDR3 DNA reads TGTGCCAGCAGCTTTTCAGGGAACACAGATACGCAGTATTTT. Variable domain in full (rest from reference TRBV7-9 and TRBJ2-3): DTGVSQNPRHKITKRGQNVTFRCDPISEHNRLYWYRQTLGQGPEFLTYFQNEAQLEKSRLLSDRFSAERPKGSFSTLEIQRTEQGDSAMYLCASSFSGNTDTQYFGPGTRLTVL.

V and J are TRBV14 and TRBJ1-3; D ambiguous. The CDR3 has 14 residues. Trimming left V 2 bases short and J 0 bases short, with 5 bases between. Germline V gives CDR1 SGHDN, CDR2 FVKESK. CDR3 residues: CASSQFLSGNTIYF. The DNA for the CDR3 is TGTGCCAGCAGCCAATTCCTCTCTGGAAACACCATATATTTT.

This sequence joins TRBV13 and TRBJ2-7; 15 nucleotides line up with TRBD2. The trim removed 4 bases at V and 4 bases at J, leaving 5 bases unmatched. The germline V gene has CDR1 PRHDT and CDR2 FYEKMQ (reference sequence). CDR3 length: 16 amino acids. CDR3 nucleotide sequence: TGTGCCAGCAGCTCCGGGACTAGCGGGGGGTGGTACGAGCAGTACTTC. Protein product: CASSSGTSGGWYEQYF.

V gene TRBV21-1 combines with J gene TRBJ2-1; no check of the table's D call, TRBD1, against the DNA was made. TRBV21-1 is a pseudogene. CDR3 length: 15 residues. CDR3 DNA: TGTGCCAGCAGCACGAAGGGGGATTCCTACAATGAGCAGTTCTTC. Translated: CASSTKGDSYNEQFF.

This chain joins TRBV5-5 and TRBJ2-3; D gene uncertain. CDR3 length: 14 residues. CDR1 SGHKS and CDR2 YYEKEE come from the germline V gene (reference sequence). Trimming removed 2 bases at V and 0 bases at J, with 7 bases between. The CDR3, as DNA: TGTGCCAGCAGCTTCTACTCTAGCACAGATACGCAGTATTTT. Translating gives CASSFYSSTDTQYF. Supplemented by reference TRBV5-5 and TRBJ2-3, the full variable domain reads DAGVTQSPTHLIKTRGQQVTLRCSPISGHKSVSWYQQVLGQGPQFIFQYYEKEERGRGNFPDRFSARQFPNYSSELNVNALLLGDSALYLCASSFYSSTDTQYFGPGTRLTVL.

This clone is large in the sample. The chain uses TRBV19 and TRBJ1-5; the D is unclear. The germline CDR1 and CDR2 sequences are LNHDA and SQIVND (reference sequence). Between the trimmed V and J ends, which lost 1 base and 12 bases, there was a span of 10 bases. The CDR3 totals 12 residues. CDR3 DNA: TGTGCCAGTAGTATAGGGGCTTGGGACCAGCATTTT. This sequence encodes CASSIGAWDQHF.

The table lists this clone with a few counts. The rearrangement links TRBV30 to TRBJ2-3; D gene ambiguous. With 0 bases removed from V and 3 bases from J, the gap between germline ends came to 13 bases. Germline CDR1 reads GTSNPN; CDR2 reads SVGIG (reference sequence). This CDR3 contains 15 residues. As DNA, the CDR3 is TGTGCCTGGAGTGTAACACGGGCCGAAACAGATACGCAGTATTTT. This translates into CAWSVTRAETDTQYF.

This sequence joins TRBV18 and TRBJ2-2, with 9 bases lining up with TRBD2. Germline assignment: CDR1 KGHSH and CDR2 LQKENI. V lost 1 base to trimming and J lost 6 bases; unmatched junction nucleotides: 12. The CDR3 is 18 residues long. The CDR3 loop is CASSPRAGLASDAGELFF. The DNA for the CDR3 is TGTGCCAGCTCACCACGGGCCGGACTAGCGTCAGATGCCGGGGAGCTGTTTTTT.

The rearrangement joins TRBV7-8 to TRBJ1-1; no firm D call. V was clipped by 4 bases and J by 3 bases, with 18 bases between them. This CDR3 region has 16 residues. CDR1 SGHVS and CDR2 FQNEAQ come from the germline V gene. The DNA for the CDR3 is TGTGCCAGCAGCTCCGGGCCCTTTCTACGGGACACTGAAGCTTTCTTT. This gives the protein CASSSGPFLRDTEAFF.

J is TRBJ1-4 and V is TRBV7-6; D ambiguous. CDR1 and CDR2 (germline): SGHVS, FNYEAQ. The CDR3 consists of 15 residues. Deletions cut 2 bases from V and 8 bases from J, with 15 bases between. The CDR3 DNA is TGTGCCAGCAGCTTATTTTCGGAGCCTAGGGAAAAACTGTTTTTT. Translated: CASSLFSEPREKLFF.

The V gene is TRBV27, the J gene TRBJ2-1; TRBD2 matches 8 bases. This CDR3 region has 17 residues. The trim removed 0 bases at V and 4 bases at J, leaving 8 bases unmatched. Germline V gene data show CDR1 as MNHEY and CDR2 as SMNVEV (reference sequence). The CDR3 DNA follows: TGTGCCAGCAGTTTATCGAGTCCCGGGAGGGGGTACAATGAGCAGTTCTTC. This gives the protein CASSLSSPGRGYNEQFF.

As for this clone: The sample contains more than one DNA sequence encoding this CDR3. The chain uses TRBV6-5 and TRBJ1-2, with 7 bases matching TRBD1. The CDR3 runs 14 residues. The germline gives CDR1 MNHEY, CDR2 SVGAGI. Trimming at V came to 0 bases and at J to 4 bases, leaving 2 bases not matched to a gene. The CDR3 bases are TGTGCCAGCAGTTACTCAGGGACAGCCTATGGCTACACCTTC. This translates into CASSYSGTAYGYTF.

The V gene is TRBV9, the J gene TRBJ1-4, with TRBD1 identical over 9 bases. CDR1 SGDLS and CDR2 YYNGEE come from the germline V gene. This CDR3 region has 16 residues. The V and J ends lost 4 bases and 7 bases, in that order; junction bases with no gene match: 11. The CDR3 DNA reads TGTGCCAGCAGCCCTCCTGCAGGACAGGGGAGTGAAAAACTGTTTTTT. Translating it yields CASSPPAGQGSEKLFF.

This chain joins TRBV14 and TRBJ1-4, with 9 bases fitting TRBD1. The germline V gene has CDR1 SGHDN and CDR2 FVKESK. V dropped 4 bases and J dropped 2; count of bases not matched to a gene: 8. The CDR3 is made up of 17 amino acids. CDR3 bases: TGTGCCAGCAGCCTAATACAGGGGGCATCGACTAATGAAAAACTGTTTTTT. It translates to CASSLIQGASTNEKLFF.

This clone has only a few counts. The rearrangement links TRBV5-6 to TRBJ2-1; tentatively, D is TRBD2 (6 bases). From germline, CDR1 is SGHDT and CDR2 YYEEEE. The CDR3 is 12 residues long. The V end was cut by 1 base, the J end by 14 bases, with 13 bases between. CDR3 amino acids: CASSLSGEGKFF. CDR3 DNA: TGTGCCAGCAGCTTGTCGGGAGAAGGCAAGTTCTTC.

The gene calls are TRBV9 and TRBJ1-3; 8 positions match TRBD1. Unmatched junction bases numbered 9, after V lost 1 base and J lost 3 bases. There are 17 residues in the CDR3. Germline CDR1 and CDR2: SGDLS and YYNGEE. The chain's CDR3 is CASSVYPGTGGGNTIYF. In nucleotides, the CDR3 is TGTGCCAGCAGCGTATATCCTGGTACAGGGGGTGGAAACACCATATATTTT. The full variable domain, its missing parts supplied by reference TRBV9 and TRBJ1-3, is DSGVTQTPKHLITATGQRVTLRCSPRSGDLSVYWYQQSLDQGLQFLIQYYNGEERAKGNILERFSAQQFPDLHSELNLSSLELGDSALYFCASSVYPGTGGGNTIYFGEGSWLTVV.

This rearrangement joins TRBV12-5 to TRBJ2-5; 7 bases are a match to TRBD1. V gave up 3 bases and J gave up 2 bases; unmatched junction bases: 12. Per the germline V gene, CDR1 is LGHNT and CDR2 is FRNRAP. CDR3 length: 17 residues. CDR3 residues: CASGFPSTGPLQETQYF. The CDR3 nucleotides read TGTGCTAGTGGTTTCCCTTCGACAGGGCCCCTACAAGAGACCCAGTACTTC.

The chain links TRBV28 to TRBJ2-2; no reliable D call. CDR3 length equals 18 residues. Germline CDR1 reads MDHEN; CDR2 reads SYDVKM. V was shortened by 1 base and J by 5 bases, with 20 bases between the two germline ends. CDR3 sequence: CASSLSVREHLGTGELFF. The CDR3 nucleotides read TGTGCCAGCAGTTTATCTGTCCGAGAACACCTAGGGACCGGGGAGCTGTTTTTT. The variable domain in full, with the rest retrieved from reference TRBV28 and TRBJ2-2, is DVKVTQSSRYLVKRTGEKVFLECVQDMDHENMFWYRQDPGLGLRLIYFSYDVKMKEKGDIPEGYSVSREKKERFSLILESASTNQTSMYLCASSLSVREHLGTGELFFGEGSRLTVL.

This chain connects TRBV6-7 to TRBJ2-6; D is unresolved. TRBV6-7 is treated as an ORF (open reading frame) with a function not yet certain. CDR3 length equals 18 residues. Trimming shortened V by 2 bases and J by 4 bases, and 18 bases separated the two germline ends. CDR3 residues: CASSYRVTGSGGANVLTF. CDR3 in DNA: TGTGCCAGCAGTTACAGGGTAACTGGGTCGGGCGGGGCCAACGTCCTGACTTTC.